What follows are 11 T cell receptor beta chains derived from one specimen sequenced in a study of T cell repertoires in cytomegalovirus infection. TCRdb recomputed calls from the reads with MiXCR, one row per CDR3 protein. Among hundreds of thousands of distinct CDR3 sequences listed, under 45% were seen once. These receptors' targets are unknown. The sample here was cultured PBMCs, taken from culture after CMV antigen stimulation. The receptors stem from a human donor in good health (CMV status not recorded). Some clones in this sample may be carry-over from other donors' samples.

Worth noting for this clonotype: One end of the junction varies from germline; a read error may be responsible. The CDR3 sequence is CASSQWLAGGSFNEQFF. CDR3 sequence (DNA): TGTGCCAGCAGCCAATGGTTGGCGGGAGGGTCCTTCAATGAGCAGTTCTTC. V usage is TRBV3-1 and J usage is TRBJ2-1, with 9 bases aligning to TRBD2. The germline V gene encodes CDR1 LGHDT and CDR2 YNNKEL (reference sequence). The CDR3 is made up of 17 amino acids.

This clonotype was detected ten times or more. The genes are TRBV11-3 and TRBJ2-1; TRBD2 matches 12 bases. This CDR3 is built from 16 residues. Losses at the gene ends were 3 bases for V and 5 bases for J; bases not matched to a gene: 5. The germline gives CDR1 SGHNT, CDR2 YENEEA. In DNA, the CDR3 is TGTGCCAGCAGCTTTGGGACTAGCGGGTGGAACAATGAGCAGTTCTTC. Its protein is CASSFGTSGWNNEQFF.

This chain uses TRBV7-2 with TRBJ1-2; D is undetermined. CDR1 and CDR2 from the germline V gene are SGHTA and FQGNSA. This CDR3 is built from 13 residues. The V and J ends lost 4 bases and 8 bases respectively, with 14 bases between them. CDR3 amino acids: CASSSQALRGYTF. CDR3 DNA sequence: TGTGCCAGCAGCTCTCAGGCGCTCCGGGGCTACACCTTC.

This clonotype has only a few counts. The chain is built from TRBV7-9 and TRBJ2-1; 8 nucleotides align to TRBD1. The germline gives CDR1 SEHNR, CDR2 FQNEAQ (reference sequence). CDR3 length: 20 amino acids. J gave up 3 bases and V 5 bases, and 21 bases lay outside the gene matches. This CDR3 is CASSPVTGGPRSSLYNEQFF. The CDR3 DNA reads TGTGCCAGCAGCCCGGTAACAGGGGGTCCAAGAAGTTCGCTCTACAATGAGCAGTTCTTC. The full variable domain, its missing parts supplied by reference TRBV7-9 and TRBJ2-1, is DTGVSQNPRHKITKRGQNVTFRCDPISEHNRLYWYRQTLGQGPEFLTYFQNEAQLEKSRLLSDRFSAERPKGSFSTLEIQRTEQGDSAMYLCASSPVTGGPRSSLYNEQFFGPGTRLTVL.

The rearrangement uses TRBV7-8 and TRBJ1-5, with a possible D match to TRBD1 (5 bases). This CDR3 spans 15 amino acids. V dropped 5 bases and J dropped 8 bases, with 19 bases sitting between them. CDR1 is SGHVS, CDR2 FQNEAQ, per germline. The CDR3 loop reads CASSPLRVSPKPQHF. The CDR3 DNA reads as TGTGCCAGCAGCCCCCTCAGGGTCTCCCCCAAGCCCCAGCATTTT.

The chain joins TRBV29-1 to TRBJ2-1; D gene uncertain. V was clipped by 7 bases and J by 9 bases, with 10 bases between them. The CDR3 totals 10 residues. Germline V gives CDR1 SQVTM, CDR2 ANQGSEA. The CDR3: CSGTSVEQFF. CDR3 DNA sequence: TGCAGCGGCACCTCGGTTGAGCAGTTCTTC.

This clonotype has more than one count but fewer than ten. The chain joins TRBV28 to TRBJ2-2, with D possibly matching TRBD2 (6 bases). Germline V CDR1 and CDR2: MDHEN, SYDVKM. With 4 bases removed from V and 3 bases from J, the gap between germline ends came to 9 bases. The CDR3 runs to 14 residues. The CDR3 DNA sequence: TGTGCCAGCAGTTCGGGGGAGCACACCGGGGAGCTGTTTTTT. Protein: CASSSGEHTGELFF.

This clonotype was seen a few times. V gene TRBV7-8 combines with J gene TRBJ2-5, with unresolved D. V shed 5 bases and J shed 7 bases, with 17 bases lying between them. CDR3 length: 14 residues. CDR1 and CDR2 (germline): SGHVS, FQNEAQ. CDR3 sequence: CASSPSTTTWTQYF. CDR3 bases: TGTGCCAGCAGCCCCAGTACTACTACCTGGACCCAGTACTTC.

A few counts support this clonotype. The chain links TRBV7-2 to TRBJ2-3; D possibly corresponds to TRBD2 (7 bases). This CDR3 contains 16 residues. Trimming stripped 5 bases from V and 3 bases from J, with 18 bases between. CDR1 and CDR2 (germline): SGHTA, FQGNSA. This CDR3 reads CASSRTWGGATDTQYF. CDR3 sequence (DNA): TGTGCCAGCAGCCGAACCTGGGGGGGGGCGACAGATACGCAGTATTTT.

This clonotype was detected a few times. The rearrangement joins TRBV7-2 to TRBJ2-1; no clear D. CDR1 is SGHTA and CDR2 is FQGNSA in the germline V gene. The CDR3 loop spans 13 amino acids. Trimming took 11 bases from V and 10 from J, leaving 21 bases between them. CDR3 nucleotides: TGTGCCGCCCGCAACCCCCCAGTTGGAGAGCAGTTCTTC. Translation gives CAARNPPVGEQFF.

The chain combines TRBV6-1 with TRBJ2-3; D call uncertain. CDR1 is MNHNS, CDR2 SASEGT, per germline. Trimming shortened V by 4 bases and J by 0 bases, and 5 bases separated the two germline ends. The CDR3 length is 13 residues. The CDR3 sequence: CASSGWSTDTQYF. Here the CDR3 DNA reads TGTGCCAGCAGTGGGTGGAGCACAGATACGCAGTATTTT.